This TCR beta chain was observed in a study of blood T cell repertoires in COVID-19. Study as a whole: Sites across the United States, Italy and Spain contributed samples from acute and convalescent COVID-19. T cells, B-cell-depleted T cells, or PBMCs supplied cDNA or gDNA.

In the original workflow: How many nucleated cells were present was estimated from reference gene primer amplification. Assay: immunoSEQ multiplex PCR; the TCRdb copy retains only in-frame clones and omits some. The V and J calls and clone size are taken from that table; D and trimming were inferred from the DNA. Of under 350,000 clones in the sample, 85% to 90% were seen once. In the case of this clone: The sample contains more than one DNA sequence encoding this CDR3.

The source of this sequence is a man between 40 and 49 years old with acute or convalescent COVID-19. The sample consisted of peripheral blood.

In DNA, the CDR3 is TGCAGTGCTCGGACTGGGGATGGCTACACCTTC. Residues: CSARTGDGYTF. The rearrangement uses TRBV20-1 and TRBJ1-2; the D is unclear. This CDR3 contains 11 residues. V was clipped by 5 bases and J by 6 bases, with 10 bases between them. Germline-derived CDR1 and CDR2 are DFQATT and SNEGSKA (reference sequence).